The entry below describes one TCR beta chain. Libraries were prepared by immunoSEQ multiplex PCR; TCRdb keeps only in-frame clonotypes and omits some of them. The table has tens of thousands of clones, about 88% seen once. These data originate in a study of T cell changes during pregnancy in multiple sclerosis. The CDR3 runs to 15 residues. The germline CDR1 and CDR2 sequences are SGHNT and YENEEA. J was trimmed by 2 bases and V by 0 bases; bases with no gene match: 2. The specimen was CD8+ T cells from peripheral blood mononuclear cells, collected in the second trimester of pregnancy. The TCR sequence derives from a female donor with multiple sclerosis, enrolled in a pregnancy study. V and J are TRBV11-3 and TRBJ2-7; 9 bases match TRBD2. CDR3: CASSLDSGSTYEQYF. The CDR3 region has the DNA TGTGCCAGCAGCTTAGATAGCGGGAGCACCTACGAGCAGTACTTC.